This T cell receptor beta chain was captured in a study of cytomegalovirus exposure and HLA in healthy donors (dated by TCRdb to 2015 to 2018). A note on the overall study: In an earlier analysis of some 550 of the donors, 276 Gb of sequence data and roughly 100 million unique TCR beta sequences from about 190 million T cells were reported. An early release covering about 600 HLA-typed donors comprised about 310 gigabases of sequencing data and roughly 86 million unique TCR sequences. The genetic ancestry cluster associated with self-reported Caucasian donors included around four fifths of the 398 genotyped donors. The study aimed to test whether cataloging public T cell receptors could reveal signatures of past pathogen exposure. The study used immunosequencing to profile the T cell repertoires of 666 subjects and linked those repertoires to cytomegalovirus serostatus. Besides the first cohort of around 670 subjects, a separate validation cohort made up of roughly 130 different subjects was used. High-throughput TCR immunosequencing, statistical association of individual TCRs with disease status, and machine learning were combined to predict cytomegalovirus infection status. In a later analysis, previously published TCR beta repertoires from 666 donors were re-analyzed and high-resolution HLA genotyping was added so that TCR occurrence patterns could be studied. In the later analysis, no new phenotypic data were used to find candidate immune exposures; instead, reliance was placed on TCR beta sequences and their occurrence across donors. An earlier analysis of several hundred of the donors applied high-throughput TCR beta sequencing to assess whether each TCR beta V gene segment acted as functional or pseudogenic. Donor age, sex, ethnicity and CMV serostatus were compiled alongside the repertoire data. A later genetic analysis took genome-wide SNP genotypes for about three fifths of the roughly 700 donors and used that subset as a discovery cohort. All discovery cohort repertoires had been generated using a single sequencing platform. Both class I and class II loci were covered by HLA typing, at four-digit resolution. Typing coverage varied by locus: about 620-630 donors for A, B, C, DRB1 and DQB1; roughly 560 for DQA1; about 570 for DPA1; 400 to 480 for DPB1. Because of strong linkage in the cohort, a handful of DR-DQ haplotypes were treated as single units for association and clustering. On average, roughly 240,000 unique TCR beta nucleotide sequences were sequenced per donor among roughly 430 genotyped donors of the cohort, with roughly 18% of those sequences being non-productive. The paper as a whole reports these results and caveats: Linkage disequilibrium might explain the correlated functional status among segregating V segments, but an unknown experimental factor could not be excluded. According to the authors, the approach could potentially be generalized to other disease states and immunological phenotypes. In a later analysis, several top co-occurrence clusters were reported to appear linked to parvovirus B19, influenza, CMV and Epstein-Barr virus. This cohort had only TCR beta chains sequenced, and the lack of alpha or paired-chain data limited which features could be detected. The classifier was reported to diagnose cytomegalovirus status with high specificity and sensitivity in both the original and validation cohorts. In a later analysis, some 18,000 TCR beta sequences were associated with specific HLA alleles at a false discovery rate of 0.05. A later genetic analysis reported fewer N-insertions in productive TCRs among donors in an Asian-associated ancestry cluster than the approximately 700-donor mean. In a later analysis, TCR association rates were found to vary across HLA loci, with the most associated TCRs seen for DRB1 alleles and the fewest for HLA-C alleles. Broadly in line with IMGT annotations, most TCR beta V segments showed up in productive rearrangements about 87% or about 30% of the time in an earlier analysis of roughly 590 of the donors. The only immune exposure information available for the cohort was CMV serostatus. A group of highly shared sequence variants was considered likely to be a technical artifact of the sequencing pipeline. In the study, around 160 TCR beta chains were listed as associated with cytomegalovirus. The earlier analysis of almost 600 of the donors excluded seventeen rarely observed V segments, including chromosome 9 orphons, because counts were too low. Strong co-occurrence of HLA alleles, especially DR and DQ, made assigning TCR associations to individual alleles difficult. In vitro tests confirmed that a few of the cytomegalovirus-associated TCR beta chains recognize cytomegalovirus antigens. In a later analysis, HLA-associated TCR beta chains were found to be more clonally expanded and to have lower generation probabilities than equally common non-associated chains. Most TCR sequences were observed very rarely across donors, whereas some public TCRs were present in many individuals. A further reported finding was that TCR beta sequences accurately predicted the HLA-A and HLA-B alleles for most subjects in the first cohort. According to a later analysis, most CMV-associated TCR beta chains appeared to be HLA-restricted, and the HLA associations seemed to be driven largely by CMV exposure. HLA typing was unavailable for some donors at each locus, so association tests used only the typed subset. The presence/absence analyses assumed that sequencing depth was roughly uniform across donors, and that assumption may not be true. An association between a missense DCLRE1C variant and V-gene and J-gene trimming of TCR beta chains was found in a later genetic analysis and replicated in an independent cohort.

Libraries were built with the immunoSEQ multiplex PCR assay. A mixture of 60 forward primers for TCR Vbeta segments and 13 reverse primers for TCR Jbeta segments was used in the multiplex PCR. The CDR3 region of rearranged TCR beta genes was amplified from genomic DNA by a multiplex PCR assay. The amplified TCR beta libraries were sequenced on the Illumina HiSeq System as 87-base-pair reads. Concerning the study's data processing: Across the 500 to 700 repertoires, a later analysis counted tens of millions of unique TCR beta chains, approximately 12 million of which were shared by at least two donors. Raw reads were error-corrected and collapsed into unique sequences with a nearest-neighbor algorithm that merged closely related sequences to remove PCR and sequencing errors. Alignment of CDR3 sequences to IMGT reference sequences was used to assign V, D and J gene segments. For a sequence to be retained, a match of at least six nucleotides was required to both a V gene segment and a J gene segment. A rearrangement counted as productive if the CDR3 had no stop codons and remained in frame with V and J, and every other rearrangement counted as non-productive. Following IMGT convention, CDR3 was defined as the stretch from the second conserved V-encoded cysteine to the conserved J-encoded phenylalanine. In an earlier analysis of roughly 610 of the donors, sequences lacking an unambiguous match to a single V gene segment were excluded. An earlier analysis of 450 to 650 of the donors called V segments functional above 56.7% productive rearrangements and segregating when the between-donor standard deviation exceeded 5%. To diagnose cytomegalovirus status from the catalog of TCR beta chain sequences, a statistical classification framework was built. V and J gene assignment, in a later analysis, came from comparing TCR nucleotide sequences with IMGT/GENE-DB human TR gene sequences. The TCRdist pipeline was used in a later analysis to assign CDR3 sequences and most-parsimonious VDJ recombination scenarios. In a later analysis, every TCR beta chain was defined by the combination of its CDR3 amino acid sequence and its V-gene family, and reads without a unique V-gene family were dropped. A later analysis removed 550 to 700 highly shared, low-generation-probability nucleotide sequences to deal with suspected cross-contamination and a sequencing artifact. In a later analysis, a clonal expansion index for each public chain was calculated from normalized within-repertoire ranks of inferred template counts. In a later analysis, generation probabilities were computed with a VDJ recombination model fitted to out-of-frame rearrangements, and the resulting probabilities were checked against IGoR. Hypergeometric tests were used in a later analysis to score TCR-TCR, TCR-HLA and TCR-CMV co-occurrence, with a repertoire-size bias correction applied to the TCR pairs. False discovery rates were estimated in a later analysis by permuting HLA or CMV assignments 20 times. A later analysis grouped co-occurring TCRs with DBSCAN, adding TCRdist sequence similarity when clustering within HLA-allele-positive subsets. For co-occurrence clustering, repertoires with fewer than 30,000 or more than 120,000 public chains were excluded, along with five repertoires with anomalous nucleotide sharing. TCRdb retrieved this table from immuneACCESS and kept in-frame rearrangements only. Not all clones are present; in checked studies, unresolved V genes account for under half, and no reason is known for the remainder. That table is the source of V, J and clone size, and D and trimming were worked out from the DNA. The sample table lists approximately 170,000 clones, approximately 70% of them with a count of one. Around 3% of the sample lies in the top ten.

The cohort comprised fewer than 700 healthy bone marrow donors. Cohort members were all nominally healthy when sampled, although unrecorded immune exposures were likely present. The donor tested CMV seropositive, placing the donor among the 289 seropositive members of the cohort. Every donor gave a peripheral blood sample, and the peripheral blood mononuclear cells from that sample were used for TCR beta sequencing. Genomic DNA extraction from the blood cell samples was performed with the Qiagen DNeasy Blood Extraction Kit. In this sample, this clone turned up a few times. It lacks a known antigen. No qualities accompany the bases; no much larger clone lies one base away. Input material: PBMCs. The clonotype originates from a woman aged 40 to 49 in good health and CMV-seropositive.

The bases read TGTGCCAGTAGTATCTTGACAGGGGCTTGGTCTGAAGCTTTCTTT. Its protein reads: CASSILTGAWSEAFF. The receptor chain draws on TRBV19 and TRBJ1-1; TRBD1 aligns with 8 central bases. Counted from cysteine to phenylalanine, this CDR3 has 15 amino acids. Only the CDR3 part of the read is kept: 45 bases, read in frame from the first base. Ends trimmed: V by 3 bases, J by 6 bases; bases unmatched to a gene: 9. For CDR1 and CDR2, the germline V gene (reference sequence) lists LNHDA and SQIVND.